The clone carrying this T cell receptor beta chain was detected once. What it recognizes is unknown. Per germline, CDR1 MNHGY and CDR2 SAAAGT. Between the trimmed V and J ends, which lost 7 bases and 7 bases, there was a span of 26 bases. CDR3 length equals 17 residues. Libraries were prepared by immunoSEQ multiplex PCR; TCRdb keeps only in-frame clonotypes and omits some of them. The listing records 25 to 30 clones. This sample was taken from a study of OX40 agonist ivuxolimab in advanced cancers. For the study at large: The patients' treatment was ivuxolimab, an agonistic anti-OX40 (CD134) antibody. In this trial design, patients received ivuxolimab intravenously at 0.01 to 10 mg/kg every 2 weeks. Study conclusions and caveats: In the expanded peripheral T cells, antigen specificity was never determined.

The chain recombines TRBV6-8 with TRBJ1-5; maybe TRBD1 (5 bases). Sample collection was performed in a trial of the OX40 agonist ivuxolimab. The receptor comes from an adult with an advanced solid tumor such as melanoma, head and neck, liver or kidney cancer. The DNA for the CDR3 is TGTGCCAGCACCAACTCGTGGGGCAGGGTGGGAAGGCAGCCCCAGCATTTT. Its translation is CASTNSWGRVGRQPQHF.